The clone carrying this T cell receptor beta chain has only a few counts. This sample includes further DNA sequences coding for the same CDR3. This entry belongs to a study of beta chain features in type 1 diabetes. The wider study: Cell yields, age and gender were similar between patients and healthy donors.

Sorted populations all had greater than 98% purity. Every isolated RNA sample was fully reverse transcribed, so sequencing captured expressed TCRB transcripts. Sequencing was performed with immunoSEQ multiplex PCR; in TCRdb, only in-frame clones are kept and a portion is missing. The data show 860,000 or so clones, 15% to 20% seen once. The germline V and J ends were trimmed by 5 bases and 3 bases, with 14 bases remaining between them. CDR1 and CDR2 from the germline V gene are SGHTA and FQGNSA. The CDR3 is 14 residues long. The V call is TRBV7-2, the J call TRBJ2-7; TRBD2 is a possible D gene (5 bases). The sequenced material came from naive CD4+ T cells from blood. This sequence originates from a woman aged 18-29 years in good health. The CDR3: CASSPSRGHYEQYF. DNA of the CDR3: TGTGCCAGCAGCCCATCTAGAGGGCACTACGAGCAGTACTTC.